Shown below are 7 T cell receptor beta chains from a single sample sequenced in a study of shared clonotypes between healthy human individuals. Produced via immunoSEQ multiplex PCR; TCRdb's table is partial and in-frame only. This sample has 2 million to 2.5 million clones, with over 85% found just once. What was sequenced was naive CD4+ T cells sorted from blood. Sample subset: CD45RA+ positively selected. The receptors here all came from a man aged 18 to 35 in good health.

This chain connects TRBV29-1 to TRBJ1-2; no reliable D call. The CDR3 is 13 residues long. Trimming took off 4 bases at V and 14 bases at J, with 23 bases between the two ends. Germline-derived CDR1 and CDR2 are SQVTM and ANQGSEA. The DNA for the CDR3 is TGCAGCGTTGTGGGCAGGCTAACTCGGGCCTATACCTTC. Translating it yields CSVVGRLTRAYTF.

J is TRBJ2-5 and V is TRBV6-5; D gene unclear. This CDR3 spans 14 amino acids. V lost 7 bases, J lost 1 base, and 13 bases lay in between. From germline, CDR1 is MNHEY and CDR2 SVGAGI. DNA of the CDR3: TGTGCCAGCACCCCCCGGCATGCCCAAGAGACCCAGTACTTC. Translated, it gives CASTPRHAQETQYF.

This chain links TRBV2 with TRBJ1-6; no definite D call. V lost 0 bases to trimming and J lost 7 bases, with 10 bases between them. Germline CDR1 is SNHLY and CDR2 is FYNNEI. This CDR3 spans 15 amino acids. The CDR3 region has the DNA TGTGCCAGCAGTGAAGCACAGCGTAACAATTCACCCCTCCACTTT. Its protein product is CASSEAQRNNSPLHF.

CDR3 residues: CASTKGLGGETQYF. DNA for the CDR3: TGTGCCAGCACTAAAGGGCTAGGTGGAGAGACCCAGTACTTC. V usage is TRBV6-5 and J usage is TRBJ2-5; D not resolved. V lost 7 bases and J 4 bases, leaving 16 bases between the germline ends. Germline V CDR1 and CDR2: MNHEY, SVGAGI. CDR3 length equals 14 residues.

The V call is TRBV5-1, the J call TRBJ2-7; D may be TRBD2 (6 bases). V lost 7 bases to trimming and J lost 0 bases, with 26 bases between them. Germline V CDR1 and CDR2: SGHRS, YFSETQ. CDR3 length equals 18 residues. The CDR3 coding sequence is TGCGCCAGCCCCTCCCAGCGGGCGATTGGATCTAGCTCCTACGAGCAGTACTTC. Amino acids: CASPSQRAIGSSSYEQYF.

This clone was observed once. The chain uses TRBV4-3 and TRBJ2-6; D unresolved. Germline V gene sequence: CDR1 LGHNA, CDR2 YSLEER. The V end lost 1 base, the J end lost 3 bases, and 10 bases lay between the germline ends. This CDR3 is built from 16 residues. As DNA, the CDR3 is TGCGCCAGCAGCCAAGGCGTACGAGGTGGGGCCAACGTCCTGACTTTC. Residues: CASSQGVRGGANVLTF.

The chain combines TRBV6-5 with TRBJ1-1; D is uncertain. In germline, CDR1 is MNHEY, CDR2 SVGAGI. The CDR3 sequence is 15 residues long. The germline V and J ends were trimmed by 0 bases and 4 bases, with 12 bases remaining between them. The CDR3, as DNA: TGTGCCAGCAGTTACTCGCCGGGCGCGGGCACTGAAGCTTTCTTT. Translation: CASSYSPGAGTEAFF.